These T cell receptor beta chains were read from a single sample in a study of neoadjuvant anti-PD-1 for oral cavity cancer. TCRdb's table, derived via immunoSEQ multiplex PCR, lists solely in-frame clones and lacks some. The profile shows 15,000 to 20,000 clones, roughly three fifths of them singletons. Sequences were derived from PBMCs, sampled before nivolumab (anti-PD-1) treatment. The receptors originated from a person aged 35 to 85 with oral cavity squamous cell carcinoma. CDR3s include the opening cysteine and the closing phenylalanine or tryptophan. A D gene is named only where the DNA matches it firmly. Size is omitted from some rows. Given values are once, few, many or a class for expanded clones.

V gene	J gene	D gene	clone size	CDR3 DNA	CDR3 protein
TRBV6-1	TRBJ1-1	TRBD1	-	TGTGCCAGCAGTGAAGGGCCAGGGGGTGTTGGGACTGAAGCTTTCTTT	CASSEGPGGVGTEAFF
TRBV19	TRBJ2-2	TRBD2	-	TGTGCCAGTAGTATCCCCCAGGGTAGCGGGAGGGTGACCGGGGAGCTGTTTTTT	CASSIPQGSGRVTGELFF
TRBV19	TRBJ2-1	TRBD2	-	TGTGCCAGTTCTAGCGGGAGGGAGACGAATGAGCAGTTCTTC	CASSSGRETNEQFF
TRBV27	TRBJ1-1	-	few	TGTGCCAGCAGTTTCTCCCGTGGGACAATTGAAGCTTTCTTT	CASSFSRGTIEAFF
TRBV19	TRBJ1-3	TRBD1	-	TGTGCCAGTAGTATAGCACCCGGACAGGTTCGCGGCTCTGGAAACACCATATATTTT	CASSIAPGQVRGSGNTIYF
TRBV28	TRBJ2-3	-	-	TGTGCCAGTACGACAGCGTTAGAGGATACGCAGTATTTT	CASTTALEDTQYF
TRBV14	TRBJ2-5	-	-	TGTGCCAGCAGCCTCGGACCAAACCAAGAGACCCAGTACTTC	CASSLGPNQETQYF
TRBV30	TRBJ2-3	TRBD2	-	TGTGCCTGTCAACTAGCGGGAGGGCGGTATACGCAGTATTTT	CACQLAGGRYTQYF
TRBV2	TRBJ1-1	-	-	TGTGCCAGGCGCCGGGGGGAAACTGAAGCTTTCTTT	CARRRGETEAFF
TRBV6-5	TRBJ2-1	-	-	TGTGCCAGCAGAACTCCCGTGACAGCTAATGAGCAGTTCTTC	CASRTPVTANEQFF
TRBV7-3	TRBJ2-5	TRBD2	-	TGTGCCAGCAGCCCTCTTGAGCGGGAGAGGGAGACCCAGTACTTC	CASSPLERERETQYF
TRBV7-9	TRBJ2-3	TRBD1	few	TGTGCCAGCAGCCCCTCTCAACAGGGGCCGTTCACAGATACGCAGTATTTT	CASSPSQQGPFTDTQYF
TRBV5-6	TRBJ1-1	-	-	TGTGCCAGCAGTCCCTCTGGAGGACAGAACCGTGAAGCTTTCTTT	CASSPSGGQNREAFF
TRBV19	TRBJ2-3	-	few	TGTGCCAGTAGTATAGGGGCGTGGGGCACAGATACGCAGTATTTT	CASSIGAWGTDTQYF
TRBV5-1	TRBJ2-5	TRBD2	-	TGCGCCAGCAGCTATAGCGGGAGTGGCGTGGAGACCCAGTACTTC	CASSYSGSGVETQYF
TRBV19	TRBJ1-2	-	-	TGTGCCAGTACTCAGTGGGGGAACGGTGGCTACACCTTC	CASTQWGNGGYTF
TRBV7-2	TRBJ1-2	TRBD1	-	TGTGCCAGCAGCTGGACAGGAGACTATGGCTACACCTTC	CASSWTGDYGYTF
TRBV27	TRBJ2-3	-	-	TGTGCCAGCAACCAGCTGGGGGGCACAGATACGCAGTATTTT	CASNQLGGTDTQYF
TRBV10-1	TRBJ2-3	TRBD2	-	TGCGCCAGCGCTAGCGGGACCAAAGATACGCAGTATTTT	CASASGTKDTQYF
TRBV7-8	TRBJ1-1	TRBD1	-	TGTGCCAGCAGCTTTCTCGGGACAGGGCTCATGAACACTGAAGCTTTCTTT	CASSFLGTGLMNTEAFF
TRBV10-1	TRBJ2-1	-	-	TGCGCCAGCAGTGAGTCTCAGCGTAATGAGCAGTTCTTC	CASSESQRNEQFF
TRBV7-8	TRBJ2-1	-	-	TGTGCCAGCAGCTTAGCACCCGGGACCGCATCCTACAATGAGCAGTTCTTC	CASSLAPGTASYNEQFF